This T cell receptor beta chain is drawn from a study of persistence of HIV-infected CD4 T cells (dated by TCRdb to about 2020). About the investigation overall: The study isolated CMV- and HIV-1 Gag-responding CD4+ T cells from ART-treated individuals to examine antigen-driven clonal expansion of HIV-1-infected cells. The median time the participants had spent on suppressive ART was 7 to 9 years. Cross-participant TCR cluster analysis included roughly 8 participants for CMV and six or seven participants for Gag. Proviral sequencing was used to assess clonality among infected cells, whereas TCRbeta sequencing gauged the clonality of all cells within each sorted population. Peripheral blood samples of up to roughly 180 mL were taken at multiple time points, with the exception of a couple of participants who underwent leukapheresis at a single time point.

As to this clone: Its antigen target is currently unknown. Base qualities were left out, and no much larger clone turns up one base away.

The immunoSEQ hsTCRB assay version 4, run in survey mode, was used to sequence TCRbeta repertoires from genomic DNA. For TCRbeta sequencing, genomic DNA was diluted to around 9.6 ng/uL, and up to roughly 1 ug was used per sample. The authors processed their data as follows. TCRbeta data were analyzed in ImmunoSeq Analyzer 3.0, with diversity computed on productive nucleotide rearrangements. Using the Immunarch R package, the improved Chao index served to estimate lower-bound TCR diversity and the Gini coefficient served to estimate clonality. Nucleotide rearrangements that differed but encoded the same CDR3beta amino acid sequence were counted as separate clonotypes. Differential abundance analysis found TCRbeta sequences that were significantly enriched in antigen-responding cells compared with anti-CD3/anti-CD28-activated cells. Using predicted peptide-MHC specificity as the basis, GLIPH2 grouped TCRs into clusters, both for each participant individually and for the merged data sets that combined participants. TCRdb took over this immuneACCESS table, retaining in-frame rearrangements with V and J assigned. Such tables are incomplete; in checked studies, under half of the missing clones stem from an unresolved V gene, and the remainder is unexplained. The V and J calls and the clone size are those of that table, but D and trimming were determined from the DNA. This sample lists about 36,000 clones; around 85% were detected once. Around 5.4% of the sample rests with the top ten.

The CDR1 and CDR2 encoded by the germline V gene are SGHDT and YYEEEE. The CDR3 numbers 15 residues from cysteine through phenylalanine. Only the CDR3 region is kept as DNA, spanning 45 bases read in frame from base 1. V lost 4 bases and J lost 0 bases; the stretch between them is 13 bases long. According to the study, the label for this sample's treatment or condition signals: suppressive antiretroviral therapy. A pool of overlapping HIV-1 Gag 15-mer peptides, at about 1 ug per peptide per mL, was used to stimulate the cells. Memory populations depleted of antigen-responding cells were obtained by sorting nonresponding CD40L-negative CD69-negative CD45RO-high memory CD4+ T cells. HIV-1-infected adults in whom suppressive ART had been started during chronic infection were enrolled as participants. For at least 4 years, the participants' plasma HIV-1 RNA had been undetectable, below 50 copies/mL. To be included, participants needed a CD4+ T cell count above 400 cells/uL and a positive CMV serology. Before stimulation, PBMCs were isolated using density centrifugation and then depleted of CD8+ T cells. For approximately 20 hours, the CD8-depleted PBMCs were stimulated with anti-CD28/CD49d costimulation, a CD40-blocking antibody, and enfuvirtide to prevent new infections. Cell sorting was performed on a Beckman Coulter MoFlo Legacy or XDP sorter, and dead cells were excluded with propidium iodide. The QIAamp DNA Mini Kit was used for genomic DNA extraction from samples above one million cells, and the Quick-DNA Microprep Kit was used otherwise.

What the research found in general, with its limitations: Antigen-responding cells were enriched for degenerate expanded CDR3beta sequences, which suggests convergent selection of CD4+ responses to CMV and Gag. Significantly lower TCRbeta richness was observed in CMV- and Gag-responding cells than in anti-CD3/anti-CD28-responding cells, and higher oligoclonality was observed in CMV-responding cells than in CD3/CD28-stimulated and Gag-responding cells. A correlation was observed between TCR oligoclonality and proviral oligoclonality within the same sorted populations. Bulk TCR analyses could not be restricted to the rare CMV-responding cells that actually carried HIV-1 proviruses. The study involved few individuals and tested only a limited range of antigens.

Specimen: cultured CD4+ T cells from PBMCs, collected from a patient who received antiretroviral therapy. What this sample's cell subset or site label stands for: CD40L-CD69- CD45RO-high memory CD4 T cells not responding to Gag peptides. The sequence was obtained from an adult with HIV. The donor label of this sample is uncertain. The chain couples TRBV5-6 to TRBJ1-2; the best D guess is TRBD1, with 6 bases matching. CDR3 reads: CASSAWTASNYGYTF. The DNA sequence follows: TGTGCCAGCAGCGCATGGACAGCGTCTAACTATGGCTACACCTTC. Full variable domain (CDR3 extended with the reference TRBV5-6 and TRBJ1-2 proteins): DAGVTQSPTHLIKTRGQQVTLRCSPKSGHDTVSWYQQALGQGPQFIFQYYEEEERQRGNFPDRFSGHQFPNYSSELNVNALLLGDSALYLCASSAWTASNYGYTFGSGTRLTVV.